Listed below are T cell receptor beta chains from one sample, sequenced in a study of cytomegalovirus exposure and HLA in healthy donors. Measured with immunoSEQ multiplex PCR; TCRdb has only the in-frame clones, and not every one. The sample has about 160,000 clones, about 80% seen once. The source material was PBMCs. All receptors come from a woman between 50 and 59 years old in good health and CMV-seropositive. Each CDR3 is given with its conserved first and last residue. D genes are given only for firm matches. Where a row states a size, it is once, few, many or the class of an expanded clone; other rows omit it.

j_call: TRBJ1-1; clone_size: NA; v_call: TRBV29-1; d_call: NA; cdr3_aa: CSVAGGRGFVTEASF; cdr3_nt: TGCAGCGTTGCGGGGGGTCGAGGATTCGTCACTGAAGCTTCCTTT
j_call: TRBJ2-3; clone_size: NA; v_call: TRBV6-1; d_call: NA; cdr3_aa: CASSDLQGGTQYF; cdr3_nt: TGTGCCAGCAGTGACTTACAGGGGGGGACGCAGTATTTT
j_call: TRBJ2-5; clone_size: NA; v_call: TRBV7-2; d_call: TRBD2; cdr3_aa: CASSLVVSGGVGTQYF; cdr3_nt: TGTGCCAGCAGCTTAGTCGTTAGCGGGGGAGTTGGGACCCAGTACTTC
j_call: TRBJ2-7; clone_size: few; v_call: TRBV11-2; d_call: TRBD1; cdr3_aa: CASSLGGQTIYEQYF; cdr3_nt: TGTGCCAGCAGCTTAGGGGGACAGACTATCTACGAGCAGTACTTC
j_call: TRBJ2-7; clone_size: NA; v_call: TRBV6-1; d_call: NA; cdr3_aa: CASSEDGRVADEQYF; cdr3_nt: TGTGCCAGCAGTGAAGATGGCAGGGTGGCCGACGAGCAGTACTTC
j_call: TRBJ1-5; clone_size: NA; v_call: TRBV30; d_call: TRBD1; cdr3_aa: CAWSEPGQGFRGNQPQHF; cdr3_nt: TGTGCCTGGTCCGAACCGGGACAGGGGTTCCGTGGCAATCAGCCCCAGCATTTT
j_call: TRBJ1-1; clone_size: NA; v_call: TRBV5-6; d_call: NA; cdr3_aa: CASSPMGGTEAFF; cdr3_nt: TGTGCCAGCAGCCCGATGGGGGGAACTGAAGCTTTCTTT
j_call: TRBJ2-7; clone_size: NA; v_call: TRBV28; d_call: NA; cdr3_aa: CASSYGRSFFEQYF; cdr3_nt: TGTGCCAGCAGTTATGGTAGAAGCTTTTTCGAGCAGTACTTC
j_call: TRBJ2-7; clone_size: NA; v_call: TRBV5-4; d_call: TRBD2; cdr3_aa: CASSSASGSYEQYF; cdr3_nt: TGTGCCAGCAGCTCCGCTAGCGGATCCTACGAGCAGTACTTC
j_call: TRBJ2-7; clone_size: NA; v_call: TRBV7-2; d_call: NA; cdr3_aa: CASSLDYSFFYEQYF; cdr3_nt: TGTGCCAGCAGCTTAGACTACTCGTTTTTCTACGAGCAGTACTTC
j_call: TRBJ2-3; clone_size: NA; v_call: TRBV2; d_call: NA; cdr3_aa: CASSGAGPTDTQYF; cdr3_nt: TGTGCCAGCAGTGGGGCAGGGCCCACAGATACGCAGTATTTT
j_call: TRBJ2-5; clone_size: once; v_call: TRBV7-9; d_call: NA; cdr3_aa: CASSSSGFETQYF; cdr3_nt: TGTGCCAGCAGCTCCTCAGGTTTCGAGACCCAGTACTTC
j_call: TRBJ1-6; clone_size: NA; v_call: TRBV7-2; d_call: NA; cdr3_aa: CASSSETGRFGSPLHF; cdr3_nt: TGTGCCAGCAGCTCTGAAACGGGGAGGTTCGGTTCACCCCTCCACTTT
j_call: TRBJ2-1; clone_size: NA; v_call: TRBV6-5; d_call: TRBD2; cdr3_aa: CASSYQSGGAGDEQFF; cdr3_nt: TGTGCCAGCAGTTACCAGAGCGGGGGGGCCGGGGATGAGCAGTTCTTC
j_call: TRBJ2-4; clone_size: NA; v_call: TRBV5-1; d_call: TRBD1; cdr3_aa: CASSPGRDRGLLDIQYF; cdr3_nt: TGCGCCAGCAGCCCCGGACGGGACAGGGGGCTTCTAGACATTCAGTACTTC
j_call: TRBJ2-2; clone_size: NA; v_call: TRBV6-1; d_call: TRBD1; cdr3_aa: CASSLQGASTGELFF; cdr3_nt: TGTGCCAGCAGTCTACAGGGGGCTTCAACCGGGGAGCTGTTTTTT
j_call: TRBJ2-5; clone_size: NA; v_call: TRBV5-4; d_call: TRBD1; cdr3_aa: CASSLGQGPQETQYF; cdr3_nt: TGTGCCAGCAGCTTGGGACAGGGACCCCAAGAGACCCAGTACTTC
j_call: TRBJ1-2; clone_size: NA; v_call: TRBV28; d_call: NA; cdr3_aa: CASSSPGSSYGYTF; cdr3_nt: TGTGCCAGCAGTTCCCCCGGTTCTTCCTATGGCTACACCTTC
j_call: TRBJ1-2; clone_size: NA; v_call: TRBV7-2; d_call: TRBD1; cdr3_aa: CASSTPDRVIHYGYTF; cdr3_nt: TGTGCCAGCAGCACACCGGACAGGGTAATCCACTATGGCTACACCTTC
j_call: TRBJ2-5; clone_size: NA; v_call: TRBV5-4; d_call: TRBD1; cdr3_aa: CASSLPGQQEETQYF; cdr3_nt: TGTGCCAGCAGCTTGCCGGGACAGCAAGAAGAGACCCAGTACTTC
j_call: TRBJ2-7; clone_size: NA; v_call: TRBV6-1; d_call: NA; cdr3_aa: CASSEGWGQGSFF; cdr3_nt: NA
j_call: TRBJ2-7; clone_size: NA; v_call: TRBV5-4; d_call: NA; cdr3_aa: CASSLSGSRGSEQYF; cdr3_nt: TGTGCCAGCAGCTTGTCGGGATCTCGGGGAAGCGAGCAGTACTTC
j_call: TRBJ1-3; clone_size: few; v_call: TRBV13; d_call: TRBD1; cdr3_aa: CASSRDRGRGNTIYF; cdr3_nt: TGTGCCAGCAGCCGAGACAGGGGGCGAGGAAACACCATATATTTT
j_call: TRBJ1-5; clone_size: NA; v_call: TRBV19; d_call: NA; cdr3_aa: CASSERQKNQPQHF; cdr3_nt: TGTGCCAGTAGTGAAAGACAGAAGAATCAGCCCCAGCATTTT
j_call: TRBJ1-1; clone_size: NA; v_call: TRBV7-2; d_call: NA; cdr3_aa: CASSLIGGDTEAFF; cdr3_nt: TGTGCCAGCAGCTTAATTGGAGGGGACACTGAAGCTTTCTTT
j_call: TRBJ1-2; clone_size: NA; v_call: TRBV29-1; d_call: TRBD1; cdr3_aa: CSVQGQRLGGYTF; cdr3_nt: TGCAGCGTTCAGGGACAGCGGTTGGGCGGCTACACCTTC
j_call: TRBJ2-7; clone_size: few; v_call: TRBV21-1; d_call: NA; cdr3_aa: CASSLAFRDAGTGYGEQYF; cdr3_nt: TGTGCCAGCAGCCTTGCCTTTAGGGACGCCGGGACAGGGTATGGCGAGCAGTACTTC
j_call: TRBJ1-4; clone_size: NA; v_call: TRBV4-1; d_call: NA; cdr3_aa: CASSQQGSGEKLFF; cdr3_nt: TGCGCCAGCAGCCAGCAGGGTAGCGGTGAAAAACTGTTTTTT
j_call: TRBJ1-2; clone_size: NA; v_call: TRBV7-2; d_call: TRBD1; cdr3_aa: CASSRQGARGGYTF; cdr3_nt: TGTGCCAGCAGCCGACAGGGGGCAAGGGGTGGCTACACCTTC
j_call: TRBJ2-7; clone_size: NA; v_call: TRBV25-1; d_call: TRBD2; cdr3_aa: CASSDPRGASGSPYEQYF; cdr3_nt: TGTGCCAGCAGTGATCCACGGGGTGCTAGCGGGAGTCCCTACGAGCAGTACTTC
j_call: TRBJ2-7; clone_size: NA; v_call: TRBV13; d_call: NA; cdr3_aa: CASSFVGVSSYEQYF; cdr3_nt: TGTGCCAGCAGCTTCGTAGGAGTCAGCTCCTACGAGCAGTACTTC
j_call: TRBJ1-1; clone_size: NA; v_call: TRBV9; d_call: TRBD1; cdr3_aa: CASSVGGETGVLRFMNTEAFF; cdr3_nt: TGTGCCAGCAGCGTAGGAGGGGAGACAGGGGTCTTACGCTTTATGAACACTGAAGCTTTCTTT
j_call: TRBJ2-5; clone_size: NA; v_call: TRBV2; d_call: TRBD2; cdr3_aa: CASSALTSGVETQYF; cdr3_nt: TGTGCCAGCAGCGCGCTGACTAGCGGGGTAGAGACCCAGTACTTC
j_call: TRBJ2-5; clone_size: few; v_call: TRBV9; d_call: TRBD2; cdr3_aa: CASSAGLAGGETQYF; cdr3_nt: TGTGCCAGCAGCGCGGGACTAGCGGGGGGGGAGACCCAGTACTTC
j_call: TRBJ2-1; clone_size: once; v_call: TRBV5-1; d_call: TRBD1; cdr3_aa: CASSLEAGGSEQFF; cdr3_nt: TGCGCCAGCAGCTTGGAGGCAGGGGGCAGCGAGCAGTTCTTC
j_call: TRBJ2-1; clone_size: NA; v_call: TRBV18; d_call: NA; cdr3_aa: CASSIRNEQFF; cdr3_nt: TGTGCCAGCTCAATCCGGAATGAGCAGTTCTTC
j_call: TRBJ1-2; clone_size: few; v_call: TRBV25-1; d_call: TRBD1; cdr3_aa: CASSRQGQGYTF; cdr3_nt: TGTGCCAGCAGTAGACAGGGTCAGGGCTACACCTTC
j_call: TRBJ2-7; clone_size: NA; v_call: TRBV18; d_call: TRBD1; cdr3_aa: CASSPPGQGANEQYF; cdr3_nt: TGTGCCAGCTCACCACCGGGACAGGGGGCCAACGAGCAGTACTTC
j_call: TRBJ1-2; clone_size: few; v_call: TRBV29-1; d_call: NA; cdr3_aa: CSVEGSRDSYTF; cdr3_nt: TGCAGCGTTGAAGGGTCCCGAGATAGCTACACCTTC
j_call: TRBJ1-6; clone_size: NA; v_call: TRBV15; d_call: TRBD1; cdr3_aa: CATSRTYQGESPLHF; cdr3_nt: TGTGCCACCAGCAGAACATATCAGGGGGAGTCACCCCTCCACTTT
j_call: TRBJ1-1; clone_size: few; v_call: TRBV6-5; d_call: NA; cdr3_aa: CASSSNSGEAFF; cdr3_nt: TGTGCCAGCAGTTCCAACTCCGGGGAAGCTTTCTTT
j_call: TRBJ2-1; clone_size: NA; v_call: TRBV6-5; d_call: NA; cdr3_aa: CASSYSILVDNEQFF; cdr3_nt: TGTGCCAGCAGTTACTCGATTTTGGTAGACAATGAGCAGTTCTTC
j_call: TRBJ2-3; clone_size: once; v_call: TRBV6-5; d_call: NA; cdr3_aa: CASTNTRGNTQYF; cdr3_nt: TGTGCCAGCACCAACACCCGCGGGAATACGCAGTATTTT
j_call: TRBJ2-1; clone_size: NA; v_call: TRBV12-5; d_call: TRBD2; cdr3_aa: CASGFTPDGLAGGGNEQFF; cdr3_nt: TGTGCTAGTGGTTTCACTCCAGACGGACTAGCGGGGGGAGGGAATGAGCAGTTCTTC
j_call: TRBJ1-1; clone_size: NA; v_call: TRBV19; d_call: NA; cdr3_aa: CASSIEWGPNTEAFF; cdr3_nt: TGTGCCAGTAGTATAGAGTGGGGGCCGAACACTGAAGCTTTCTTT
j_call: TRBJ2-1; clone_size: NA; v_call: TRBV13; d_call: TRBD2; cdr3_aa: CASSPRLAGVNEQFF; cdr3_nt: TGTGCCAGCAGCCCACGACTAGCGGGAGTCAATGAGCAGTTCTTC
j_call: TRBJ2-1; clone_size: few; v_call: TRBV6-4; d_call: TRBD2; cdr3_aa: CASSDQREPYNEQFF; cdr3_nt: TGTGCCAGCAGTGACCAGCGGGAGCCCTACAATGAGCAGTTCTTC
j_call: TRBJ1-1; clone_size: NA; v_call: TRBV27; d_call: NA; cdr3_aa: CASSLSRYTEAFF; cdr3_nt: TGTGCCAGCAGTTTATCCCGGTACACTGAAGCTTTCTTT
j_call: TRBJ2-7; clone_size: NA; v_call: TRBV28; d_call: TRBD1; cdr3_aa: CASSPAGTGVFYEQYF; cdr3_nt: TGTGCCAGCAGCCCTGCCGGGACAGGGGTTTTCTACGAGCAGTACTTT
j_call: TRBJ1-3; clone_size: NA; v_call: TRBV5-6; d_call: TRBD1; cdr3_aa: CASSVDPGQGRRNTIYF; cdr3_nt: TGTGCCAGCAGCGTAGATCCCGGACAGGGAAGGAGAAACACCATATATTTT
j_call: TRBJ1-6; clone_size: NA; v_call: TRBV19; d_call: TRBD1; cdr3_aa: CASSSGTGKTPLHF; cdr3_nt: TGTGCCAGTAGCAGCGGGACAGGAAAAACACCCCTCCACTTT
j_call: TRBJ1-2; clone_size: few; v_call: TRBV29-1; d_call: NA; cdr3_aa: CSVTTGRDGYTF; cdr3_nt: TGCAGCGTCACCACAGGGAGGGATGGCTACACCTTC
j_call: TRBJ2-4; clone_size: NA; v_call: TRBV30; d_call: TRBD2; cdr3_aa: CASSGDAKNIQYF; cdr3_nt: TGTGCCAGTAGCGGGGACGCCAAAAACATTCAGTACTTC
j_call: TRBJ2-3; clone_size: NA; v_call: TRBV29-1; d_call: TRBD2; cdr3_aa: CSVDHLAGGTDTQYF; cdr3_nt: TGCAGCGTGGACCATTTAGCGGGGGGGACAGATACGCAGTATTTT
j_call: TRBJ2-7; clone_size: NA; v_call: TRBV9; d_call: TRBD2; cdr3_aa: CASSVGAGGPYEQYF; cdr3_nt: TGTGCCAGCAGCGTAGGGGCGGGAGGGCCGTACGAGCAGTACTTC
j_call: TRBJ2-5; clone_size: few; v_call: TRBV5-4; d_call: TRBD2; cdr3_aa: CASSNQLAGGWETQYF; cdr3_nt: TGTGCCAGCAGTAATCAGCTAGCGGGAGGGTGGGAGACCCAGTACTTC
j_call: TRBJ1-5; clone_size: NA; v_call: TRBV19; d_call: NA; cdr3_aa: CASRPLANQPQHF; cdr3_nt: TGTGCCAGTAGACCCTTAGCTAATCAGCCCCAGCATTTT